This T cell receptor beta chain derives from a study of tumor-infiltrating lymphocytes in oesophageal squamous cell carcinoma. TCRdb processed the PCR reads anew with MiXCR; each CDR3 protein has one entry. This sample has approximately 13,000 distinct CDR3 sequences, with 40% to 60% found just once. Germline values: CDR1 SGHTA, CDR2 FQGTGA. CDR3 length equals 14 residues. The sequence was collected from a male donor with esophageal squamous cell carcinoma. The V and J genes are TRBV7-3 and TRBJ2-1; 8 bases match TRBD1. Judging by the DNA end, TRBJ2-7 fits better; the J call may be wrong. The sample consisted of blood. The CDR3 DNA reads TGTGCCAGCAGCTCCGGACAGGGATCCTACGAGCAGTACTTC. Protein: CASSSGQGSYEQYF.